This TCR beta chain was documented in a study of blood T cell repertoires in COVID-19. About the research overall: Some COVID-19 samples were acute and others convalescent; all came from the United States, Italy and Spain. PBMCs, B-cell-depleted T cells, or T cells provided the cDNA or gDNA that made up the material.

As processed by the authors: The authors estimated nucleated cell counts from reference gene primer amplification. Generated by immunoSEQ multiplex PCR, the TCRdb table keeps only in-frame clones and is missing some. D and trimming come from the DNA, and the V and J calls and clone size come from that table. Of 200,000 to 250,000 clones in the sample, more than 70% were seen once. Recruited during active infection, patients (from Seattle) were subsequently followed longitudinally. This CDR3 has 15 amino acids. This chain connects TRBV21-1 to TRBJ2-2; the DNA was not compared with TRBD2, the D call given in the table. TRBV21-1 represents a pseudogene. Sample: peripheral blood. The sequence was obtained from a man aged 50-60 years with COVID-19, enrolled during active disease. The CDR3: CASSKRSGSTGELFF. CDR3 nucleotide sequence: TGTGCCAGCAGCAAACGGAGCGGGAGCACCGGGGAGCTGTTTTTT.